This entry lists 31 T cell receptor beta chains sequenced from one sample in a study of breast tumors, draining lymph nodes, adjacent tissues. From the multiplex PCR reads, TCRdb called clonotypes with MiXCR, one entry per CDR3 protein. The sample records approximately 230,000 distinct CDR3 sequences, under 40% being singletons. Samples came from axillary lymph nodes draining the breast cancer. Source material: axillary lymph node tissue. The receptors were gathered from a female donor with breast cancer. Some clones in this sample may be carry-over from other donors' samples.

This clonotype was recorded many times. The chain has TRBV9 and TRBJ2-7; the match to TRBD1 covers 7 bases. The V gene's germline CDR1 is SGDLS and CDR2 YYNGEE. The CDR3 is made up of 12 amino acids. V was clipped by 3 bases and J by 5 bases; unmatched bases: 2. The CDR3 here is CASSADRDEQYF. Written as DNA, the CDR3 is TGTGCCAGCAGCGCCGACAGGGACGAGCAGTACTTC.

The sample holds a few counts of this clonotype. The chain couples TRBV20-1 to TRBJ2-4; 7 nucleotides align to TRBD1. CDR3 length equals 12 residues. Germline CDR1 and CDR2: DFQATT and SNEGSKA (reference sequence). The trim removed 4 bases at V and 6 bases at J, leaving 3 bases unmatched. Here the CDR3 reads CSAIRTGNIQYF. CDR3 nucleotides: TGCAGTGCTATTAGGACAGGAAACATTCAGTACTTC.

This clonotype showed up many times. The chain links TRBV19 to TRBJ1-3; D ambiguous. Trimming shortened V by 5 bases and J by 0 bases, and 11 bases separated the two germline ends. The CDR3 consists of 15 residues. Germline CDR1 and CDR2: LNHDA and SQIVND (reference sequence). For the CDR3, the DNA is TGTGCCAGTAGTGTCTTCGAGGGCTCTGGAAACACCATATATTTT. The encoded protein is CASSVFEGSGNTIYF.

At least ten counts were recorded for this clonotype. The CDR3 sequence: CASSSDWGRRTGELFF. CDR3 in DNA: TGTGCCAGCAGCTCGGACTGGGGGCGACGGACCGGGGAGCTGTTTTTT. The rearrangement uses TRBV5-5 and TRBJ2-2, with a possible D match to TRBD1 (6 bases). There are 16 residues in the CDR3. The V gene lost 3 bases and the J gene lost 5 bases, with 17 bases spanning the gap. Germline V lookup: CDR1 SGHKS, CDR2 YYEKEE (reference sequence).

This clonotype occurred many times. The V gene is TRBV7-9, the J gene TRBJ2-1; 10 bases agree with TRBD2. The germline gives CDR1 SEHNR, CDR2 FQNEAQ (reference sequence). Trimming took 5 bases from V and 3 from J; bases not matched to a gene: 7. The CDR3 has 16 amino acids. This CDR3 reads CASSPRASGGYNEQFF. In DNA, the CDR3 is TGTGCCAGCAGCCCTCGGGCTAGCGGGGGCTACAATGAGCAGTTCTTC.

In regard to this clonotype: This may arise from a read error, as a much more abundant clone is one base away. V gene TRBV7-2 combines with J gene TRBJ2-5; D may correspond to TRBD1 or TRBD2 (5 bases each). The germline CDR1 and CDR2 sequences are SGHTA and FQGNSA. The CDR3 covers 15 residues. The CDR3 sequence: CASSLSGEGYETQHF. Here the CDR3 DNA reads TGTGCCAGCAGCTTATCTGGAGAGGGGTATGAGACCCAGCACTTC.

V gene TRBV2 combines with J gene TRBJ1-4, with D possibly matching TRBD1 (6 bases). Germline CDR1 and CDR2: SNHLY and FYNNEI. The CDR3 has 13 amino acids. Between the trimmed V and J ends, which lost 7 bases and 7 bases, there was a span of 13 bases. CDR3 DNA sequence: TGTGCCAGCATAGAGGACAGCTCTGAAAAACTGTTTTTT. This translates into CASIEDSSEKLFF.

About this clonotype itself: A much bigger clone sits one base away, suggesting this may be a read error. The genes are TRBV18 and TRBJ1-4, with a tentative D call TRBD1 (5 bases). This CDR3 has 14 residues. CDR1 and CDR2 (germline): KGHSH, LQKENI. CDR3 amino acids: CASPPARRDEKLFF. The CDR3, as DNA: TGTGCCAGCCCACCAGCCAGGCGGGACGAAAAACTGTTTTTT.

This clonotype was recorded at least ten times. The chain uses TRBV20-1 and TRBJ2-5, with D possibly TRBD2 on 6 matching bases. CDR3 size: 14 residues. The germline V gene encodes CDR1 DFQATT and CDR2 SNEGSKA (reference sequence). V was clipped by 3 bases and J by 4 bases, with 15 bases between them. CDR3 loop: CSASSSVAPETQYF. The CDR3 bases are TGCAGTGCTAGTTCTAGCGTCGCCCCAGAGACCCAGTACTTC.

In regard to this clonotype: This may come from a read error, since a much larger clone is one base off. The chain joins TRBV2 to TRBJ2-2, with D tentatively TRBD2 (5 bases). V was pared by 6 bases and J by 6 bases, with 11 bases between. Germline V CDR1 and CDR2: SNHLY, FYNNEI. This CDR3 region has 13 residues. CDR3 residues: CASSGELPGELFF. DNA of the CDR3: TGTGCCAGCAGCGGGGAGCTCCCCGGGGAGCTGTTTTTT. Variable domain in full (rest from reference TRBV2 and TRBJ2-2): EPEVTQTPSHQVTQMGQEVILRCVPISNHLYFYWYRQILGQKVEFLVSFYNNEISEKSEIFDDQFSVERPDGSNFTLKIRSTKLEDSAMYFCASSGELPGELFFGEGSRLTVL.

Regarding this clonotype: Its ends do not fully match the called genes, so a read error is possible. J is TRBJ1-3 and V is TRBV7-7, with a tentative D call TRBD1 (6 bases). The CDR3 covers 15 residues. Germline CDR1 and CDR2: SSHAT and FNYEAQ (reference sequence). The CDR3 loop reads CASSGNRAGGNTIYF. The CDR3 region has the DNA TGTGCTAGCAGCGGCAACAGGGCGGGTGGAAACACCATATATTTT.

This clonotype was detected many times. This chain links TRBV7-2 with TRBJ2-7, with 11 bases fitting TRBD2. The germline V gene has CDR1 SGHTA and CDR2 FQGNSA. Trimming removed 5 bases from V and 3 bases from J; junction bases left unmatched: 9. The CDR3 has 16 amino acids. Written as DNA, the CDR3 is TGTGCCAGCAGCCAGGCAGGGACTAGCGGCCACTACGAGCAGTACTTC. This translates into CASSQAGTSGHYEQYF.

This clonotype has at least ten counts. The chain links TRBV30 to TRBJ2-5; 11 bases map to TRBD1. V gave up 5 bases and J gave up 1 base; unmatched junction bases: 3. This CDR3 spans 14 amino acids. Germline V lookup: CDR1 GTSNPN, CDR2 SVGIG (reference sequence). The DNA for the CDR3 is TGTGCCTGGGAGGGGACAGGGGGCCAAGAGACCCAGTACTTC. It is translated as CAWEGTGGQETQYF.

In this sample, this clonotype turned up many times. CDR3 sequence: CATLTEEKLFF. The CDR3, as DNA: TGTGCCACTCTAACAGAGGAAAAACTGTTTTTT. The chain has TRBV7-4 and TRBJ1-4; unclear D gene. From germline, CDR1 is SGHVT and CDR2 SQSDAQ. This CDR3 contains 11 residues. V lost 10 bases to trimming and J lost 8 bases, with 11 bases between them.

This clonotype was picked up many times. The CDR3 reads CASSRTGGFADTQYF. In DNA form, the CDR3 reads TGTGCCAGCAGCAGGACAGGGGGCTTCGCAGATACGCAGTATTTT. This chain connects TRBV7-2 to TRBJ2-3; the match to TRBD1 covers 11 bases. The CDR3 extends over 15 amino acids. Germline CDR1 SGHTA, CDR2 FQGNSA. V dropped 5 bases and J dropped 4; count of bases not matched to a gene: 5. Full variable domain (remainder filled in from reference TRBV7-2 and TRBJ2-3): GAGVSQSPSNKVTEKGKDVELRCDPISGHTALYWYRQSLGQGLEFLIYFQGNSAPDKSGLPSDRFSAERTGGSVSTLTIQRTQQEDSAVYLCASSRTGGFADTQYFGPGTRLTVL.

The chain carries TRBV4-2 and TRBJ2-5, with D perhaps TRBD2 (6 bases). V was trimmed by 4 bases and J by 1 base, leaving 16 bases between them. The length of the CDR3 is 16 residues. From germline, CDR1 is LGHNA and CDR2 YNFKEQ. This CDR3 reads CASSPRLAAAQETQYF. The CDR3 bases are TGTGCCAGCAGCCCAAGGTTAGCGGCAGCCCAAGAGACCCAGTACTTC.

This clonotype has only a few counts. This chain uses TRBV5-1 with TRBJ2-5, with 7 bases fitting TRBD2. V dropped 2 bases and J dropped 2; count of bases not matched to a gene: 6. This CDR3 has 15 residues. Germline assignment: CDR1 SGHRS and CDR2 YFSETQ. CDR3 DNA sequence: TGCGCCAGCAGCTTAGCCGGGGGGAATCAAGAGACCCAGTACTTC. Encoded protein: CASSLAGGNQETQYF.

This clonotype was counted a single time. The J gene is TRBJ1-1, the V gene TRBV19; D is undetermined. Germline CDR1 reads LNHDA; CDR2 reads SQIVND (reference sequence). Trimming shortened V by 5 bases and J by 4 bases, and 8 bases separated the two germline ends. The CDR3 totals 12 residues. The CDR3 sequence: CASSQRPTEAFF. The CDR3 nucleotides read TGTGCCAGTAGTCAAAGGCCCACTGAAGCTTTCTTT.

The rearrangement uses TRBV7-3 and TRBJ2-1; the match to TRBD2 covers 9 bases. Looked up from germline, CDR1 is SGHTA and CDR2 is FQGTGA. J was trimmed by 5 bases and V by 6 bases; bases with no gene match: 5. The CDR3 has 14 amino acids. CDR3 sequence: CASRGTSFHNEQFF. CDR3 DNA: TGTGCCAGCAGGGGGACTAGCTTCCACAATGAGCAGTTCTTC.

In its sample, this clonotype was seen many times. This rearrangement joins TRBV18 to TRBJ2-5, with D unresolved. This CDR3 has 13 residues. Deletions cut 2 bases from V and 5 bases from J, with 9 bases between. Germline CDR1 reads KGHSH; CDR2 reads LQKENI. In nucleotides, the CDR3 is TGTGCCAGCTCACCAAAGGGCAGGGAGACCCAGTACTTC. It encodes CASSPKGRETQYF.

This clonotype has at least ten counts. The chain has TRBV19 and TRBJ2-7, with D possibly being TRBD1 or TRBD2 (5 bases each). The CDR3 sequence is 12 residues long. Trimming took off 9 bases at V and 6 bases at J, with 15 bases between the two ends. Per germline, CDR1 LNHDA and CDR2 SQIVND (reference sequence). The CDR3 DNA is TGTGCCAGCGGGACCGCCCGCGGCGAGCAGTACTTC. It specifies CASGTARGEQYF.

The table lists this clonotype with many counts. V and J are TRBV7-2 and TRBJ1-2; D might be TRBD1 (5 bases). The CDR3 spans 14 residues. Germline V gene sequence: CDR1 SGHTA, CDR2 FQGNSA. V lost 0 bases and J 1 base, leaving 6 bases between the germline ends. CDR3 sequence (DNA): TGTGCCAGCAGCTTAGCGGGGGGTAACTATGGCTACACCTTC. This sequence encodes CASSLAGGNYGYTF.

This clonotype was picked up many times. The chain uses TRBV7-2 and TRBJ2-1, with D tentatively TRBD1 (6 bases). The V end was cut by 4 bases, the J end by 9 bases, with 7 bases between. This CDR3 is 11 amino acids long. Germline CDR1 SGHTA, CDR2 FQGNSA. CDR3 in DNA: TGTGCCAGCAGCTCAGGGGTTGAGCAGTTCTTC. Translated, it gives CASSSGVEQFF.

This clonotype has a count of ten or more. The V call is TRBV7-6, the J call TRBJ2-7; 8 positions agree with TRBD2. The CDR3 runs 15 residues. Germline V lookup: CDR1 SGHVS, CDR2 FNYEAQ. Germline trimming cut 3 bases from V and 6 bases from J; bases unmatched to any gene: 10. The CDR3 sequence is CASSFSGTAPGEQYF. In DNA form, the CDR3 reads TGTGCCAGCAGCTTTAGCGGGACGGCGCCGGGCGAGCAGTACTTC.

As for this clonotype: A much larger clone is a single base away; this may be a read error. The chain joins TRBV20-1 to TRBJ1-3; D is possibly TRBD1 (5 bases). V was trimmed by 5 bases and J by 2 bases, leaving 10 bases between them. Germline V gene lookup returns CDR1 DFQATT and CDR2 SNEGSKA (reference sequence). This CDR3 contains 13 residues. CDR3 residues: CSAAGLPGNTIYF. The CDR3 DNA is TGCAGTGCTGCGGGACTCCCTGGAAACACCATATATTTT.

Many counts were recorded for this clonotype. The V and J genes are TRBV5-8 and TRBJ1-2; maybe TRBD1 (6 bases). Germline V lookup: CDR1 SGHTS, CDR2 YDEGEE. V was shortened by 0 bases and J by 6 bases, with 9 bases between the two germline ends. This CDR3 region has 13 residues. Here the CDR3 reads CASSLGQVDGYTF. The CDR3 DNA follows: TGTGCCAGCAGCTTGGGACAGGTTGATGGCTACACCTTC. Based on the CDR3 plus reference TRBV5-8 and TRBJ1-2, the full variable domain is EAGVTQSPTHLIKTRGQQATLRCSPISGHTSVYWYQQALGLGLQFLLWYDEGEERNRGNFPPRFSGRQFPNYSSELNVNALELEDSALYLCASSLGQVDGYTFGSGTRLTVV.

V and J are TRBV25-1 and TRBJ1-2; D is unresolved. Germline CDR1 and CDR2: MGHDK and SYGVNS. This CDR3 spans 13 amino acids. In DNA, the CDR3 is TGTGCTAGAGTGTCTCCCAGCCCAGGTAGCTACACCTTC. Encoded protein: CARVSPSPGSYTF.

The chain is built from TRBV6-2 or TRBV6-3 and TRBJ2-3; a possible D gene is TRBD2 (5 bases). Germline CDR1 is MNHEY and CDR2 is SVGEGT. CDR3 size: 13 residues. V lost 7 bases to trimming and J lost 5 bases, with 13 bases between them. CDR3 region: CASTRGWRDTQYF. The CDR3 bases are TGTGCCAGCACACGCGGGTGGAGAGATACGCAGTATTTT.

The CDR3 loop is CASSSTSAGMETQYF. In nucleotides, the CDR3 is TGTGCCAGCAGCTCCACAAGCGCGGGGATGGAGACCCAGTACTTC. The rearrangement joins TRBV11-3 to TRBJ2-5; D perhaps matches TRBD2 (6 bases). Trimming removed 4 bases from V and 5 bases from J, with 17 bases in between. CDR3 length equals 15 residues. Germline V gene lookup returns CDR1 SGHNT and CDR2 YENEEA.

The chain is built from TRBV20-1 and TRBJ1-6; D not certain. Trimming removed 5 bases at V and 7 bases at J, with 12 bases between. This CDR3 has 13 residues. Germline V gene lookup returns CDR1 DFQATT and CDR2 SNEGSKA (reference sequence). Here the CDR3 reads CSAAHQTNSPLHF. The CDR3 DNA is TGCAGTGCTGCACATCAGACCAATTCACCCCTCCACTTT.

This clonotype was seen ten or more times. This chain connects TRBV29-1 to TRBJ2-1; 7 bases line up with TRBD2. The CDR3 covers 10 residues. Per the germline V gene, CDR1 is SQVTM and CDR2 is ANQGSEA. The chain's CDR3 is CGGGNNEQFF. The CDR3 coding sequence is TGCGGGGGGGGAAACAATGAGCAGTTCTTC.